This T cell receptor beta chain was observed in a study of T cell responses to AZD1222 COVID-19 vaccine. The method was immunoSEQ multiplex PCR; TCRdb's version includes in-frame clones alone and lacks a portion of them. The table records about 100,000 clones, roughly nine tenths of them present only once. The CDR3 is made up of 14 amino acids. Germline values: CDR1 KGHSH, CDR2 LQKENI. V dropped 0 bases and J dropped 4 bases, with 9 bases sitting between them. Regarding the study as a whole: Spike-specific TCR breadth and depth were elevated following two AZD1222 doses. Regions 160-218 and 743-854 dominated among vaccine-associated CD4 TCRs spanning spike. A mostly white British donor set with more females was recruited, and clonal diversity was possibly underestimated.

Note on this clone: Its specificity is not known.

The V gene is TRBV18, the J gene TRBJ1-1; no clear D. Sequenced here: peripheral blood, sampled 28 days after the second AZD1222 dose. This receptor was taken from an adult who received the AZD1222 COVID-19 vaccine. The CDR3 reads CASSPPAGSTEAFF. DNA for the CDR3: TGTGCCAGCTCACCACCCGCGGGTAGCACTGAAGCTTTCTTT. The complete variable domain, with remaining parts taken from reference TRBV18 and TRBJ1-1, reads NAGVMQNPRHLVRRRGQEARLRCSPMKGHSHVYWYRQLPEEGLKFMVYLQKENIIDESGMPKERFSAEFPKEGPSILRIQQVVRGDSAAYFCASSPPAGSTEAFFGQGTRLTVV.